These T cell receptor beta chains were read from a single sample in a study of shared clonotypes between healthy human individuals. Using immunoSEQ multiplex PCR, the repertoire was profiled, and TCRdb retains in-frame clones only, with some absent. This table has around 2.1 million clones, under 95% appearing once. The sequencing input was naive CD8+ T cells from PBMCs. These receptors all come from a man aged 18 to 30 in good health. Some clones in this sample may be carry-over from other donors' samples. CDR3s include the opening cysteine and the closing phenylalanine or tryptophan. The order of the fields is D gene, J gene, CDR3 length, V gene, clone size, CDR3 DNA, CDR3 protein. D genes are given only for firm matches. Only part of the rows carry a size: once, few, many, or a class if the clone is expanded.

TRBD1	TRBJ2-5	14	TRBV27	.	TGTGCCAGCAGTTTCAGGGGGCGGCAAGAGACCCAGTACTTC	CASSFRGRQETQYF
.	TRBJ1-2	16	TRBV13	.	TGTGCCAGCAGCAACGTTGGGTACAGGGATGTTCATGGCTACACCTTC	CASSNVGYRDVHGYTF
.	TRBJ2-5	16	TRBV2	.	TGTGCCAGCAGTCACCCACTCGGACAGGCGGGGGAGACCCAGTACTTC	CASSHPLGQAGETQYF
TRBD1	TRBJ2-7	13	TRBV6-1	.	TGTGCCAGCAGGACAGGGACAACCTACGAGCAGTACTTC	CASRTGTTYEQYF
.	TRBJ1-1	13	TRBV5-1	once	TGCGCCAGCAGGGGCAGGCTGAACACTGAAGCTTTCTTT	CASRGRLNTEAFF
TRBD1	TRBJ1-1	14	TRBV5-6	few	TGTGCCAGCAGTCCGGACAGGGTAAACACTGAAGCTTTCTTT	CASSPDRVNTEAFF
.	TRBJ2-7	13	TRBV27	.	TGTGCCAGCAGCCCAGACAGTTCCTACGAGCAGTACTTC	CASSPDSSYEQYF
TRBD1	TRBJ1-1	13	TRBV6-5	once	TGTGCCATAGCCGGGACAGCGAACACTGAAGCTTTCTTT	CAIAGTANTEAFF
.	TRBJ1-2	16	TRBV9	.	TGTGCCAGCAGCGTGGACGGACAGAATAATTTCTATGGCTACACCTTC	CASSVDGQNNFYGYTF
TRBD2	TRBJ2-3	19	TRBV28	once	TGTGCCAGCAGTTTAATGGGGTCTAGCGGGTCCGAATCCACAGATACGCAGTATTTT	CASSLMGSSGSESTDTQYF
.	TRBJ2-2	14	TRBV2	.	TGTGCCAGCAGTGAAGCTTGGGACACCGGGGAGCTGTTTTTT	CASSEAWDTGELFF
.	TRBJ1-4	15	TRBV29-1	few	TGCAGCATCAACTCTGGCGGGGGGGAGCATGAAAAACTGTTTTTT	CSINSGGGEHEKLFF
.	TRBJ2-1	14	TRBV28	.	TGTGCCAGCAGTTCCACCGGGCCCTACAATGAGCAGTTCTTC	CASSSTGPYNEQFF
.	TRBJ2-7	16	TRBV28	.	TGTGCCAGCAGCCTACTCCGGGACGAAGGTATCTACGAGCAGTACTTC	CASSLLRDEGIYEQYF
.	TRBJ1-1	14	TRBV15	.	TGTGCCACCAGCAGAGGAGGCGGGGTTACTGAAGCTTTCTTT	CATSRGGGVTEAFF
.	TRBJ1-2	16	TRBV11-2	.	TGTGCCAGCAGCCCCCGAAGGCGGGAGTCATACCCTGGCTACACCTTC	CASSPRRRESYPGYTF
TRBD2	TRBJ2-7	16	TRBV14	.	TGTGCCAGCAGCCAAGGACTAGCGGGAGGTTCCTACGAGCAGTACTTC	CASSQGLAGGSYEQYF
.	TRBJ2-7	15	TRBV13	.	TGTGCCAGCAGCTTTACCGGGACAAAGGCCTACGAGCAGTACTTC	CASSFTGTKAYEQYF
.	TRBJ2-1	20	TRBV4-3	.	TGCGCCAGCAGCCACCTATTCTATGGCGAGGAAGAGGTGATCTACAATGAGCAGTTCTTC	CASSHLFYGEEEVIYNEQFF
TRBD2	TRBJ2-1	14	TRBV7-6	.	TGTGCCAGCAGCCGGGGACTAGCGAAACATGAGCAGTTCTTC	CASSRGLAKHEQFF
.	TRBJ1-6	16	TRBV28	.	TGTGCCAGCAGTACGTCCGAGAGCTCCTATAATTCACCCCTCCACTTT	CASSTSESSYNSPLHF
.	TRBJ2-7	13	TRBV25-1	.	TGTGCCAGCAGTGAGGGCAGGGTGAACGAGCAGTACTTC	CASSEGRVNEQYF
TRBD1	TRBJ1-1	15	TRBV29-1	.	TGCAGCGTTGCCGGGACAGTAAGGGGGGACACTGAAGCTTTCTTT	CSVAGTVRGDTEAFF
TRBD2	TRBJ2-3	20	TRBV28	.	TGTGCCAGCAGCTATCCGCCCGGGACTAGCGAATATGCTAGCACAGATACGCAGTATTTT	CASSYPPGTSEYASTDTQYF
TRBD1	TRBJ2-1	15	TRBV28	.	TGTGCCAGCAGTTCACAGGGGGAGGACTACAATGAGCAGTTCTTC	CASSSQGEDYNEQFF
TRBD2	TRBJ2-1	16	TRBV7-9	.	TGTGCCAGCAGCTCTGTAGCGGGAGTAGGTTACAATGAGCAGTTCTTC	CASSSVAGVGYNEQFF
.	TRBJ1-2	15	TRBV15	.	TGTGCCACCAGCAGGCGGGGGGGTGAGCTACTGGGCTACACCTTC	CATSRRGGELLGYTF
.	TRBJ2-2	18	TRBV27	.	TGTGCCAGCAGTTTATCTGCCGGACGGAGAGGGTACACCGGGGAGCTGTTTTTT	CASSLSAGRRGYTGELFF
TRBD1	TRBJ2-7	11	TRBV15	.	TGTGCCACCAGCCAGGGGGATGAGCAGTACTTC	CATSQGDEQYF
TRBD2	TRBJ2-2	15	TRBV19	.	TGTGCCAGTAGAAGACTAGCGGATTACACCGGGGAGCTGTTTTTT	CASRRLADYTGELFF
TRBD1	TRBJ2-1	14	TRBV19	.	TGTGCCAGTAGTAACGGGACAGGGTACAATGAGCAGTTCTTC	CASSNGTGYNEQFF
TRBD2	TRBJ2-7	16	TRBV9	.	TGTGCCAGCAGCTCGCTTGGGGGACTAGTACCGACCGAGCAGTACTTC	CASSSLGGLVPTEQYF
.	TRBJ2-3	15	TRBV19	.	TGTGCCAGCGCCTTAGCGGCTTCTGGCACAGATACGCAGTATTTT	CASALAASGTDTQYF
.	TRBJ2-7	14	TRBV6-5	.	TGTGCCAGCAGTTACAATGGGGGCTCCTACGAGCAGTACTTC	CASSYNGGSYEQYF
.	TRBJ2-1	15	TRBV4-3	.	TGCGCCAGCAGCCAAGATCATGCGGGCTACAATGAGCAGTTCTTC	CASSQDHAGYNEQFF
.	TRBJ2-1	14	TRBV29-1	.	TGCAGCGTTGCGGTGGGGCACCTTTACAATGAGCAGTTCTTC	CSVAVGHLYNEQFF
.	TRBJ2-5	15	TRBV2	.	TGTGCCAGCAGTGACCAGGACAGGGAGGGAGAGACCCAGTACTTC	CASSDQDREGETQYF
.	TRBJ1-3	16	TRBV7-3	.	TGTGCCAGCAGCGCATCACTGGGGGGATCTGGAAACACCATATATTTT	CASSASLGGSGNTIYF
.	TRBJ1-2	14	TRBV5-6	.	TGTGCCAGCAGCCCCGCGGGCTCCTTCTATGGCTACACCTTC	CASSPAGSFYGYTF
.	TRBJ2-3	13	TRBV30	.	TGTGCCTGGAGTGTACTCGCCCCAGATACGCAGTATTTT	CAWSVLAPDTQYF
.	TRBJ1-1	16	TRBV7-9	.	TGTGCCAGCAATCCGGTGGGGGGAGGCCCGAACACTGAAGCTTTCTTT	CASNPVGGGPNTEAFF